Below, 14 T cell receptor beta chains from the same sample are listed, as sequenced in a study of CD8 T cells in Susac syndrome. RNA totalling roughly 0.45 to 1 ug underwent reverse transcription with random hexamers. One entry per CDR3 protein, called by TCRdb with MiXCR from the immunoSEQ multiplex PCR reads. The sample records 120,000 to 150,000 distinct CDR3 sequences, around 94% being singletons. Sequences were obtained from CD8+ T cells from PBMCs. The origin of the receptors is a human donor in good health.

The J gene is TRBJ2-1, the V gene TRBV27; D possibly uses TRBD1 or TRBD2 (5 bases each). The CDR3 has 14 amino acids. V lost 8 bases to trimming and J lost 2 bases, with 13 bases between them. Germline values: CDR1 MNHEY, CDR2 SMNVEV (reference sequence). The DNA of the CDR3 is TGTGCCAGCCGGTTGAGGGGAACCTACAATGAGCAGTTCTTC. It encodes CASRLRGTYNEQFF.

The rearrangement joins TRBV2 to TRBJ2-2; D perhaps matches TRBD1 (6 bases). The CDR3 runs to 16 residues. Germline-derived CDR1 and CDR2 are SNHLY and FYNNEI. The V and J ends lost 4 bases and 4 bases respectively, with 16 bases between them. In nucleotides, the CDR3 is TGTGCCAGCAGTGGTTCGAACAGGGCATTCACCGGGGAGCTGTTTTTT. Amino acids: CASSGSNRAFTGELFF. Combining the CDR3 with reference TRBV2 and TRBJ2-2 gives the whole variable domain EPEVTQTPSHQVTQMGQEVILRCVPISNHLYFYWYRQILGQKVEFLVSFYNNEISEKSEIFDDQFSVERPDGSNFTLKIRSTKLEDSAMYFCASSGSNRAFTGELFFGEGSRLTVL.

This chain connects TRBV4-2 to TRBJ2-1, with a possible D match to TRBD2 (7 bases). CDR1 and CDR2 (germline): LGHNA, YNFKEQ. V was cut by 1 base and J by 1 base, with 17 bases left in between. The CDR3 totals 18 residues. The CDR3 DNA follows: TGTGCCAGCAGCCAAGTTTCGGCGGGGGCTTGGTCCTACAATGAGCAGTTCTTC. This encodes CASSQVSAGAWSYNEQFF.

This clonotype was recorded once. This rearrangement joins TRBV7-9 to TRBJ2-7; TRBD2 might be the D (6 bases). The V gene lost 4 bases and the J gene lost 3 bases, with 10 bases spanning the gap. This CDR3 is 13 amino acids long. Germline V CDR1 and CDR2: SEHNR, FQNEAQ (reference sequence). The CDR3 coding sequence is TGTGCCAGCAGCTCGGGACTCGACTACGAGCAGTACTTC. This encodes CASSSGLDYEQYF. The variable domain in full, completed from reference TRBV7-9 and TRBJ2-7, reads DTGVSQNPRHKITKRGQNVTFRCDPISEHNRLYWYRQTLGQGPEFLTYFQNEAQLEKSRLLSDRFSAERPKGSFSTLEIQRTEQGDSAMYLCASSSGLDYEQYFGPGTRLTVT.

The chain couples TRBV29-1 to TRBJ2-7; D possibly corresponds to TRBD2 (5 bases). CDR1 SQVTM and CDR2 ANQGSEA come from the germline V gene. Deletions cut 1 base from V and 6 bases from J, with 10 bases between. CDR3 size: 12 residues. CDR3 residues: CSVEGAGVEQYF. The CDR3 bases are TGCAGCGTTGAAGGTGCGGGCGTCGAGCAGTACTTC.

DNA of the CDR3: TGTGCCAGCAGTTTTCAAACTGGTTCCTACGAGCAGTACTTC. Amino acids: CASSFQTGSYEQYF. The chain recombines TRBV27 with TRBJ2-7, with unresolved D. Per the germline V gene, CDR1 is MNHEY and CDR2 is SMNVEV (reference sequence). Trimming removed 3 bases at V and 1 base at J, with 10 bases between. The length of the CDR3 is 14 residues.

J is TRBJ2-1 and V is TRBV29-1, with 9 bases that match TRBD2. The length of the CDR3 is 14 residues. Unmatched junction bases numbered 10, after V lost 5 bases and J lost 8 bases. Per the germline V gene, CDR1 is SQVTM and CDR2 is ANQGSEA. Written as DNA, the CDR3 is TGCAGCGTTTTAAAGGCGGGAGGGCCGGATGAGCAGTTCTTC. Translating it yields CSVLKAGGPDEQFF.

This chain joins TRBV9 and TRBJ2-3; 8 bases are a match to TRBD1. CDR3 size: 15 residues. The germline gives CDR1 SGDLS, CDR2 YYNGEE. With V trimmed by 4 bases and J by 4 bases, 8 bases remained unmatched. CDR3 amino acids: CASSPRTGLADTQYF. CDR3 nucleotide sequence: TGTGCCAGCAGCCCCCGGACAGGGCTCGCAGATACGCAGTATTTT.

This chain joins TRBV19 and TRBJ2-7; possibly TRBD1 or TRBD2 for D (5 bases each). CDR3 size: 14 residues. The V gene's germline CDR1 is LNHDA and CDR2 SQIVND (reference sequence). Trimming stripped 7 bases from V and 1 base from J, with 14 bases between. The CDR3 region is CASTAGTGSYEQYF. Written as DNA, the CDR3 is TGTGCCAGTACCGCCGGGACGGGATCCTACGAGCAGTACTTC. The whole variable domain, filled in from reference TRBV19 and TRBJ2-7, reads DGGITQSPKYLFRKEGQNVTLSCEQNLNHDAMYWYRQDPGQGLRLIYYSQIVNDFQKGDIAEGYSVSREKKESFPLTVTSAQKNPTAFYLCASTAGTGSYEQYFGPGTRLTVT.

This clonotype was counted a single time. The chain is built from TRBV29-1 and TRBJ2-3; D ambiguous. The CDR3 runs 14 residues. CDR1 SQVTM and CDR2 ANQGSEA come from the germline V gene. With 4 bases removed from V and 3 bases from J, the gap between germline ends came to 14 bases. The CDR3 DNA reads TGCAGCGTTGGGAGCGCCTTCAGGACAGATACGCAGTATTTT. It codes for CSVGSAFRTDTQYF.

A word on this clonotype: The junction shows a germline mismatch at one end, possibly a read error. The genes are TRBV27 and TRBJ2-7; D ambiguous. The CDR3 has 15 residues. CDR1 is MNHEY and CDR2 is SMNVEV in the germline V gene (reference sequence). CDR3 residues: CATSLKGRFTYEQYF. In DNA form, the CDR3 reads TGTGCCACCAGTTTGAAAGGACGGTTCACCTACGAGCAGTACTTC.

This chain joins TRBV20-1 and TRBJ2-1; 7 bases fit TRBD2. Germline V gives CDR1 DFQATT, CDR2 SNEGSKA (reference sequence). The CDR3 has 14 residues. The ends lost 7 bases at V and 6 bases at J; junction bases unmatched: 12. The chain's CDR3 is CSGVREGNFNEQFF. CDR3 sequence (DNA): TGCAGTGGAGTGAGGGAGGGCAACTTCAATGAGCAGTTCTTC.

The genes are TRBV20-1 and TRBJ2-5, with a weak D call TRBD2 (5 bases). V dropped 5 bases and J dropped 5 bases, with 12 bases sitting between them. Germline CDR1 reads DFQATT; CDR2 reads SNEGSKA (reference sequence). The CDR3 has 12 amino acids. CDR3 sequence: CSARPPGETQYF. CDR3 in DNA: TGCAGTGCTCGACCCCCGGGGGAGACCCAGTACTTC.

V usage is TRBV19 and J usage is TRBJ2-1; D is unclear. Germline lookup yields CDR1 LNHDA and CDR2 SQIVND (reference sequence). The length of the CDR3 is 14 residues. V was pared by 5 bases and J by 4 bases, with 12 bases between. CDR3 DNA sequence: TGTGCCAGTAGTTGGAAGTGGAGTTACAATGAGCAGTTCTTC. As protein: CASSWKWSYNEQFF.